The 16 T cell receptor beta chains in this list originate from one sample, sequenced in a study of cytomegalovirus exposure and HLA in healthy donors. Primers for the PCR totalled 60 Vbeta and 13 Jbeta. Generated by immunoSEQ multiplex PCR, the TCRdb table keeps only in-frame clones and is missing some. The table shows about 160,000 clones, with more than 70% occurring only once. Input material: PBMCs. Every receptor here comes from a man in his sixties in good health and CMV-seronegative.

CDR3 sequence: CASSLQGDWDTEAFF. DNA for the CDR3: TGTGCCAGCAGTTTACAGGGGGATTGGGACACTGAAGCTTTCTTT. The chain couples TRBV27 to TRBJ1-1; 7 nucleotides match TRBD1. The CDR3 totals 15 residues. Per the germline V gene, CDR1 is MNHEY and CDR2 is SMNVEV (reference sequence). The ends lost 2 bases at V and 3 bases at J; junction bases unmatched: 6.

The rearrangement uses TRBV7-2 and TRBJ2-5; 8 bases line up with TRBD2. CDR1 is SGHTA, CDR2 FQGNSA, per germline. The CDR3 runs to 14 residues. V was pared by 5 bases and J by 5 bases, with 7 bases of the junction left unmatched. CDR3 DNA sequence: TGTGCCAGCAGCCACGGACTAGCTGTGGAGACCCAGTACTTC. This sequence encodes CASSHGLAVETQYF.

This clone occurred a few times. V usage is TRBV11-3 and J usage is TRBJ2-1; tentatively, D is TRBD2 (5 bases). Germline-derived CDR1 and CDR2 are SGHNT and YENEEA. V was shortened by 6 bases and J by 9 bases, with 12 bases between the two germline ends. This CDR3 region has 12 residues. CDR3 protein: CASRNLGGEQFF. The CDR3 DNA is TGTGCCAGCAGGAACCTTGGAGGTGAGCAGTTCTTC.

The V gene is TRBV5-3, the J gene TRBJ2-3, with 7 bases fitting TRBD2. TRBV5-3 is annotated as an ORF whose role is uncertain. V lost 6 bases, J lost 4 bases, and 11 bases stayed unmatched. The CDR3 has 15 residues. In nucleotides, the CDR3 is TGTGCCAGAAAAGTCAAGGGAGGGCCGGCAGATACGCAGTATTTT. This translates into CARKVKGGPADTQYF.

The chain uses TRBV10-2 and TRBJ1-2, with a weak D call TRBD1 (6 bases). Trimming took off 2 bases at V and 5 bases at J, with 9 bases between the two ends. From germline, CDR1 is WSHSY and CDR2 SAAADI. The CDR3 extends over 13 amino acids. The CDR3 here is CASSEIQGYGYTF. The DNA of the CDR3 is TGCGCCAGCAGTGAGATACAGGGATATGGCTACACCTTC.

The rearrangement uses TRBV7-9 and TRBJ1-3, with 8 bases fitting TRBD1. Per the germline V gene, CDR1 is SEHNR and CDR2 is FQNEAQ (reference sequence). Losses at the gene ends were 3 bases for V and 0 bases for J; bases not matched to a gene: 1. The CDR3 spans 15 residues. DNA of the CDR3: TGTGCCAGCAGCTTGGACAGGGTCTCTGGAAACACCATATATTTT. It translates to CASSLDRVSGNTIYF.

The rearrangement uses TRBV9 and TRBJ2-1, with TRBD2 matching 8 bases. The CDR3 consists of 15 residues. Germline V gene sequence: CDR1 SGDLS, CDR2 YYNGEE. The junction had 8 bases not matched to a gene; V was cut back by 2 bases and J by 7 bases. CDR3 protein: CASSVLAGGRNEQFF. The CDR3 DNA reads as TGTGCCAGCAGCGTCTTGGCGGGAGGTCGGAATGAGCAGTTCTTC.

This chain connects TRBV10-1 to TRBJ2-1; the match to TRBD1 covers 7 bases. The junction had 5 bases not matched to a gene; V was cut back by 5 bases and J by 4 bases. In germline, CDR1 is WNHNN, CDR2 SYGVQD (reference sequence). The CDR3 sequence is 14 residues long. The CDR3 nucleotides read TGCGCCAGCAGTCCCGGGACAGTTTACAATGAGCAGTTCTTC. This gives the protein CASSPGTVYNEQFF.

J is TRBJ2-1 and V is TRBV5-1, with 7 nucleotides matching TRBD2. This CDR3 region has 16 residues. Germline values: CDR1 SGHRS, CDR2 YFSETQ. With V trimmed by 0 bases and J by 1 base, 4 bases remained unmatched. CDR3 residues: CASSLGGSISYNEQFF. The DNA for the CDR3 is TGCGCCAGCAGCTTGGGCGGGAGTATATCCTACAATGAGCAGTTCTTC.

The chain uses TRBV18 and TRBJ2-7; 11 bases fit TRBD1. Germline loops: CDR1 KGHSH, CDR2 LQKENI. CDR3 size: 15 residues. V lost 5 bases and J lost 3; bases outside the gene matches: 6. DNA for the CDR3: TGTGCCAGCTCATCTGGACAGGGGGCTTTCTACGAGCAGTACTTC. This codes for CASSSGQGAFYEQYF.

A few counts support this clone. The CDR3 DNA reads as TGTGCCAGCAGGAAAGCGGGAGGGCCTTCCTACGAGCAGTACTTC. Translation: CASRKAGGPSYEQYF. J is TRBJ2-7 and V is TRBV27; the match to TRBD2 covers 10 bases. The germline V gene has CDR1 MNHEY and CDR2 SMNVEV (reference sequence). The CDR3 totals 15 residues. V lost 6 bases to trimming and J lost 1 base; unmatched junction nucleotides: 6.

This clone has a handful of counts. This chain uses TRBV28 with TRBJ1-3; possibly TRBD1 for D (5 bases). Germline CDR1 is MDHEN and CDR2 is SYDVKM. The V end was cut by 5 bases, the J end by 8 bases, with 19 bases between. The CDR3 consists of 15 residues. The CDR3 protein is CASSLRRLGGDTIYF. CDR3 DNA: TGTGCCAGCAGTCTACGACGGTTGGGAGGGGACACCATATATTTT.

V usage is TRBV28 and J usage is TRBJ1-2; 8 bases map to TRBD1. Germline lookup yields CDR1 MDHEN and CDR2 SYDVKM. V was pared by 7 bases and J by 0 bases, with 19 bases of the junction left unmatched. CDR3 length equals 19 residues. Written as DNA, the CDR3 is TGTGCCAGCACCCTCTTTGGCCCGGACAGGGTGAGGCCTAACTATGGCTACACCTTC. The encoded protein is CASTLFGPDRVRPNYGYTF.

The chain links TRBV10-3 to TRBJ1-6, with 7 positions matching TRBD1. CDR3 length equals 13 residues. CDR1 and CDR2 from the germline V gene are ENHRY and SYGVKD. The V segment lost 8 bases and the J segment 4 bases; nucleotides outside the gene matches: 2. CDR3 protein: CAIRDSYNSPLHF. The CDR3 coding sequence is TGTGCCATCCGGGACAGTTATAATTCACCCCTCCACTTT.

The chain couples TRBV7-2 to TRBJ2-5; TRBD2 matches 12 bases. This CDR3 is 16 amino acids long. Losses at the gene ends were 4 bases for V and 2 bases for J; bases not matched to a gene: 5. Per the germline V gene, CDR1 is SGHTA and CDR2 is FQGNSA. The CDR3 DNA reads TGTGCCAGCAGCTCCCGACTAGCGGGGGAGCAAGAGACCCAGTACTTC. As protein: CASSSRLAGEQETQYF.

This chain connects TRBV7-2 to TRBJ2-2, with 8 bases aligning to TRBD2. This CDR3 is 17 amino acids long. Germline CDR1 SGHTA, CDR2 FQGNSA. Trimming at V came to 1 base and at J to 5 bases, leaving 9 bases not matched to a gene. The CDR3 is CASSLGRGGLVTGELFF. As DNA, the CDR3 is TGTGCCAGCAGCTTAGGACGGGGGGGCCTGGTAACCGGGGAGCTGTTTTTT.